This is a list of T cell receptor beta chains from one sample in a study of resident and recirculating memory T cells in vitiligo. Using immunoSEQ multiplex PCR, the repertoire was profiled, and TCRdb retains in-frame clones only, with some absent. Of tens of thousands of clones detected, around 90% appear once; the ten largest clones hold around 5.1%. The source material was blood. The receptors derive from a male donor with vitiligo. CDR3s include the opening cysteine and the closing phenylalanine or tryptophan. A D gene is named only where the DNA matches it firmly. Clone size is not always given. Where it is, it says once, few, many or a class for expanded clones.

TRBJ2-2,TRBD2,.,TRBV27,CASSFWVSEREHPGELFF,TGTGCCAGCAGTTTCTGGGTATCCGAGCGGGAGCATCCCGGGGAGCTGTTTTTT
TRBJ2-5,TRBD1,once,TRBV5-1,CASSVAGTEETQYF,TGCGCCAGCAGCGTAGCCGGGACAGAAGAGACCCAGTACTTC
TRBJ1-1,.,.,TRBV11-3,CASSSGPNTEAFF,TGTGCCAGCAGCTCAGGGCCGAACACTGAAGCTTTCTTT
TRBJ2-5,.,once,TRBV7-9,CASSPWGLADKETQYF,TGTGCCAGCAGCCCATGGGGGCTAGCGGATAAAGAGACCCAGTACTTC
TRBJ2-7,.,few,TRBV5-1,CASSLAGREAPGEQYF,TGCGCCAGCAGCTTGGCCGGCAGGGAGGCCCCCGGCGAGCAGTACTTC
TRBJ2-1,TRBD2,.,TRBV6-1,CASSELAGGSYNEQFF,TGTGCCAGCAGTGAACTAGCGGGAGGATCCTACAATGAGCAGTTCTTC
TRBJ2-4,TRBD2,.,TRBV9,CASSVGLAGGENIQYF,TGTGCCAGCAGCGTAGGACTAGCGGGTGGGGAAAACATTCAGTACTTC
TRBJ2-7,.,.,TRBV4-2,CASSPSESGSYEQYF,TGTGCCAGCAGCCCTTCCGAGAGCGGTTCCTACGAGCAGTACTTC
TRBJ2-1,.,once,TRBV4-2,CASRGLRGSSYNEQFF,TGTGCCAGCAGGGGGCTTAGGGGGAGCTCCTACAATGAGCAGTTCTTC
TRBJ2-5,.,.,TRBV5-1,CASSFRNSGREETQYF,TGCGCCAGCAGCTTTCGGAATAGCGGACGGGAGGAGACCCAGTACTTC
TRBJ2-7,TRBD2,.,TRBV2,CASLVSGNEQYF,TGTGCCAGCCTCGTAAGCGGGAACGAGCAGTACTTC
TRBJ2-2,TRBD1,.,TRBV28,CASSPTGTAKDTGELFF,TGTGCCAGCAGTCCAACCGGGACAGCGAAAGACACCGGGGAGCTGTTTTTT
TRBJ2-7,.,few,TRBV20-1,CSARAGYEQYF,TGCAGTGCTAGAGCAGGCTACGAGCAGTACTTC
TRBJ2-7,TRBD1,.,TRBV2,CASSERGSAGGLNEQYF,TGTGCCAGCAGTGAAAGGGGGTCGGCAGGGGGCCTGAACGAGCAGTACTTC
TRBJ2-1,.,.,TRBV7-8,CASSFSGAEQFF,TGTGCCAGCAGCTTTAGCGGTGCTGAGCAGTTCTTC
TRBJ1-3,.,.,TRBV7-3,CASSLKGVSGNTIYF,TGTGCCAGCAGCTTGAAGGGGGTTTCTGGAAACACCATATATTTT
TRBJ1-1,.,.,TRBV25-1,CASSPSGGSATEAFF,TGTGCCAGCAGTCCCTCGGGGGGATCGGCCACTGAAGCTTTCTTT
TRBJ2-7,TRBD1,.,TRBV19,CASSMRDRGFYEQYF,TGTGCCAGTAGTATGCGGGACAGGGGATTCTACGAGCAGTACTTC
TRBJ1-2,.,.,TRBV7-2,CASSLRGGRSANYGYTF,TGTGCCAGCAGCTTACGCGGGGGTCGGTCGGCTAACTATGGCTACACCTTC
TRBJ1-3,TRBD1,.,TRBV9,CASSVGQGSGNTIYF,TGTGCCAGCAGCGTAGGACAGGGCTCTGGAAACACCATATATTTT
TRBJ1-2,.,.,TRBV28,CASSLSGGSWGYTF,TGTGCCAGCAGTTTATCGGGGGGCAGCTGGGGCTACACCTTC
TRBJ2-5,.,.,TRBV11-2,CASSLGHGWETQYF,TGTGCCAGCAGTCTCGGACACGGCTGGGAGACCCAGTACTTC
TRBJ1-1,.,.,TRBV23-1,CASSQPETGVGLKAFF,TGCGCCAGCAGTCAGCCCGAGACGGGGGTGGGACTGAAAGCTTTCTTT
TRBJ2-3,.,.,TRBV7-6,CASSSQTDTQYF,TGTGCCAGCAGCTCACAGACAGATACGCAGTATTTT
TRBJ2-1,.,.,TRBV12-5,CASGLDGNEQFF,TGTGCTAGTGGTTTGGACGGGAATGAGCAGTTCTTC
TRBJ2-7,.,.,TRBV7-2,CASSLGLVPSDEQYF,TGTGCCAGCAGCTTGGGGCTAGTGCCATCCGACGAGCAGTACTTC
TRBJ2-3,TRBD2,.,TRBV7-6,CASSFYPEREGLRTDTQYF,TGTGCCAGCAGCTTCTACCCAGAGCGGGAGGGCCTGAGGACAGATACGCAGTATTTT
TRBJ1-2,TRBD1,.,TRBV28,CASSTDRALYGYTF,TGTGCCAGCAGTACGGACAGGGCCCTATATGGCTACACCTTC
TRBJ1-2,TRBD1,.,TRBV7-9,CASSPHPGTGLYDNYGYTF,TGTGCCAGCAGCCCTCACCCTGGGACAGGGCTTTACGATAACTATGGCTACACCTTC
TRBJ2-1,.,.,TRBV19,CASSISRSSYNEQFF,TGTGCCAGTAGTATTTCGAGGAGCTCCTACAATGAGCAGTTCTTC
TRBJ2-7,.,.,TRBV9,CASSASSYEQYF,TGTGCCAGCAGCGCCAGCTCCTACGAGCAGTACTTC
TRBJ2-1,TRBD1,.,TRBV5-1,CASSLTGGGYNEQFF,TGCGCCAGCAGCTTGACAGGGGGCGGGTACAATGAGCAGTTCTTC
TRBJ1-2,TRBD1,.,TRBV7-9,CATLLRRDRGPNYGYTF,TGTGCCACCCTCTTGAGGAGGGACAGGGGTCCCAACTATGGCTACACCTTC
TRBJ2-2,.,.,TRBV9,CASSVGPSPPRGELFF,TGTGCCAGCAGCGTAGGCCCTAGCCCACCGCGCGGGGAGCTGTTTTTT
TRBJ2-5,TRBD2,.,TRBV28,CASSLAGGETQYF,TGTGCCAGCAGTTTGGCGGGAGGAGAGACCCAGTACTTC
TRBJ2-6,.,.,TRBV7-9,CASSLLSASGANVLTF,TGTGCCAGCAGCTTACTTAGTGCCTCTGGGGCCAACGTCCTGACTTTC
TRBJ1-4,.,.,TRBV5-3,CARSLSGTSTNEKLFF,TGTGCCAGAAGCTTGAGCGGAACTTCAACTAATGAAAAACTGTTTTTT
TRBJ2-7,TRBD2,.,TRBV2,CASKGTSGSSYEQYF,TGTGCCAGCAAGGGGACTAGCGGGAGCTCCTACGAGCAGTACTTC